A single sample is the source of the 26 T cell receptor beta chains below, sequenced in a study of spatial heterogeneity in lung cancer (dated by TCRdb to the late 2010s). The time point label, read with the paper, signifies: sample taken at primary tumor resection. Study-wide findings and limitations: A correlation was observed between the number of expanded intratumoral alpha and beta TCRs and the tumor nonsynonymous mutation count.

No antigen has been assigned to these receptors. Library preparation employed 5' RACE. The instrument was a NextSeq 500. TCRdb reprocessing: public reads trimmed at Q25 with fastp, clones called with MiXCR, in-frame beta chains kept. Merged by CDR3 protein, the rows form single entries marked with the most common genes and DNA. Within this sample are 20,000 to 30,000 distinct CDR3 sequences, with under 9% of them counted one time only. The top ten clonotypes cover around 7.7% of the sample. Sequences were derived from lung tumor tissue, sampled at surgery. The source is a male donor with early-stage non-small cell lung cancer.

This clonotype was observed a few times. V gene TRBV29-1 combines with J gene TRBJ1-5, with D maybe TRBD1 (5 bases). CDR1 and CDR2 from the germline V gene are SQVTM and ANQGSEA. The CDR3 extends over 12 amino acids. V lost 7 bases and J 5 bases, leaving 12 bases between the germline ends. The CDR3, as DNA: TGCAGCGCCGGGACGGTTGATCAGCCCCAGCATTTT. Translated: CSAGTVDQPQHF.

This clonotype showed up many times. Here the CDR3 DNA reads TGTGCCAGCAGTTACCCAGATACGCAGTATTTT. This translates into CASSYPDTQYF. V and J are TRBV6-2 or TRBV6-3 and TRBJ2-3; no firm D call. This CDR3 spans 11 amino acids. V lost 2 bases and J lost 4, with 1 base in between. Germline CDR1 reads MNHEY; CDR2 reads SVGEGT.

This clonotype appeared many times. The rearrangement joins TRBV27 to TRBJ2-7; TRBD1 matches at 7 bases. In germline, CDR1 is MNHEY, CDR2 SMNVEV (reference sequence). The CDR3 totals 14 residues. J gave up 0 bases and V 3 bases, and 2 bases lay outside the gene matches. The CDR3 DNA sequence: TGTGCCAGCAGTTTCGACAGGGACTCCTACGAGCAGTACTTC. It codes for CASSFDRDSYEQYF.

This clonotype is categorized as medium-sized (0.01 to 0.1%). The chain has TRBV12-5 and TRBJ2-3, with TRBD2 identical over 8 bases. The germline gives CDR1 LGHNT, CDR2 FRNRAP. J lost 3 bases, V lost 2 bases, and 4 bases had no gene match. The CDR3 totals 15 residues. DNA of the CDR3: TGTGCTAGTGGTTTGACGGGAGGGCCAACAGATACGCAGTATTTT. It is translated as CASGLTGGPTDTQYF. Using reference TRBV12-5 and TRBJ2-3 for the parts outside the CDR3, the full variable domain is DARVTQTPRHKVTEMGQEVTMRCQPILGHNTVFWYRQTMMQGLELLAYFRNRAPLDDSGMPKDRFSAEMPDATLATLKIQPSEPRDSAVYFCASGLTGGPTDTQYFGPGTRLTVL.

At least ten counts were recorded for this clonotype. The gene calls are TRBV29-1 and TRBJ2-3; D gene unclear. Between the trimmed V and J ends, which lost 7 bases and 1 base, there was a span of 3 bases. Germline CDR1 and CDR2: SQVTM and ANQGSEA. CDR3 length: 10 amino acids. This CDR3 reads CSGCTDTQYF. CDR3 coding DNA: TGCAGCGGATGCACAGATACGCAGTATTTT.

V gene TRBV10-3 combines with J gene TRBJ2-5; D uncertain. The length of the CDR3 is 15 residues. Between the trimmed V and J ends, which lost 6 bases and 0 bases, there was a span of 14 bases. Germline V gene data show CDR1 as ENHRY and CDR2 as SYGVKD. Here the CDR3 DNA reads TGTGCCATCAGAATCCAGCTGGGAAACCAAGAGACCCAGTACTTC. It encodes CAIRIQLGNQETQYF.

This clonotype was seen ten or more times. This chain joins TRBV28 and TRBJ1-2, with 9 bases identical to TRBD1. Unmatched junction bases numbered 9, after V lost 5 bases and J lost 5 bases. Germline CDR1 and CDR2: MDHEN and SYDVKM. The CDR3 sequence is 15 residues long. In DNA form, the CDR3 reads TGTGCCAGCAGTGTGACAGGGGGAACTGGATATGGCTACACCTTC. It is translated as CASSVTGGTGYGYTF.

V and J are TRBV20-1 and TRBJ2-7; tentatively, D is TRBD2 (7 bases). Trimming left V 6 bases short and J 6 bases short, with 15 bases between. The CDR3 extends over 12 amino acids. Germline assignment: CDR1 DFQATT and CDR2 SNEGSKA (reference sequence). The CDR3 region has the DNA TGCAGTGCGTGGGGGGGCGGCTCCGAGCAGTACTTC. Its translation: CSAWGGGSEQYF.

There are a few counts of this clonotype. The CDR3 bases are TGTGCCAGCAGCCATACTCTCGATACGCAGTATTTT. Translating it yields CASSHTLDTQYF. V is TRBV3-1 and J is TRBJ2-3, with D hard to call. Germline-derived CDR1 and CDR2 are LGHDT and YNNKEL (reference sequence). Trimming cost V 3 bases and J 6 bases, with 7 bases left between them. The CDR3 totals 12 residues.

The sample holds many counts of this clonotype. The chain employs TRBV18 and TRBJ2-7, with D possibly TRBD2 on 5 matching bases. The germline CDR1 and CDR2 sequences are KGHSH and LQKENI. The CDR3 contains 12 residues. V was cut by 5 bases and J by 3 bases, with 8 bases left in between. The CDR3 DNA reads as TGTGCCAGCTCATCCGGGGACTACGAGCAGTACTTC. It yields the protein CASSSGDYEQYF.

This clonotype is medium-sized (0.01 to 0.1%) in the sample. The V call is TRBV20-1, the J call TRBJ1-6, with 10 bases lining up with TRBD1. CDR1 and CDR2 (germline): DFQATT, SNEGSKA (reference sequence). V lost 5 bases and J lost 8; bases outside the gene matches: 6. This CDR3 is built from 14 residues. The CDR3 protein is CSARETGGYSPLHF. The CDR3 coding sequence is TGCAGTGCTCGGGAGACAGGGGGCTATTCACCCCTCCACTTT.

This clonotype occurred many times. The gene calls are TRBV29-1 and TRBJ1-2; 11 nucleotides line up with TRBD1. The CDR3 has 13 residues. The V segment lost 7 bases and the J segment 2 bases; nucleotides outside the gene matches: 3. CDR1 and CDR2 from the germline V gene are SQVTM and ANQGSEA. The CDR3 is CSAGQGANYGYTF. The CDR3 DNA reads as TGCAGCGCTGGACAGGGGGCGAACTATGGCTACACCTTC. Looking up the rest from reference TRBV29-1 and TRBJ1-2 gives the full variable domain: SAVISQKPSRDICQRGTSLTIQCQVDSQVTMMFWYRQQPGQSLTLIATANQGSEATYESGFVIDKFPISRPNLTFSTLTVSNMSPEDSSIYLCSAGQGANYGYTFGSGTRLTVV.

This clonotype was recorded many times. The junction and the germline gene differ at one end; a read error may be behind it. In DNA, the CDR3 is TGCAGCGGTGAAGGGGGAAACACCATATATTTT. Translating gives CSGEGGNTIYF. The chain recombines TRBV29-1 with TRBJ1-3, with D hard to call. The CDR3 loop spans 11 amino acids. Germline values: CDR1 SQVTM, CDR2 ANQGSEA. The full variable domain, its missing parts supplied by reference TRBV29-1 and TRBJ1-3, is SAVISQKPSRDICQRGTSLTIQCQVDSQVTMMFWYRQQPGQSLTLIATANQGSEATYESGFVIDKFPISRPNLTFSTLTVSNMSPEDSSIYLCSGEGGNTIYFGEGSWLTVV.

By proportion, this clonotype is medium-sized. The rearrangement joins TRBV24-1 to TRBJ2-3, with no clear D. Trimming removed 9 bases from V and 3 bases from J, with 21 bases in between. CDR1 is KGHDR, CDR2 SFDVKD, per germline. CDR3 size: 16 residues. CDR3 protein: CATAEPGMVGTDTQYF. CDR3 bases: TGTGCCACCGCAGAGCCTGGTATGGTTGGAACAGATACGCAGTATTTT.

At least ten counts were recorded for this clonotype. V gene TRBV20-1 combines with J gene TRBJ1-4; possibly TRBD1 for D (5 bases). The CDR3 is 11 residues long. Trimming removed 5 bases at V and 10 bases at J, with 11 bases between. CDR1 and CDR2 from the germline V gene are DFQATT and SNEGSKA (reference sequence). This chain's CDR3 is CSAFDGGKLFF. In DNA, the CDR3 is TGCAGTGCTTTCGACGGGGGAAAACTGTTTTTT.

This clonotype has a count of ten or more. V gene TRBV7-2 combines with J gene TRBJ1-4, with a weak D call TRBD1 (5 bases). The CDR3 loop spans 13 amino acids. Per germline, CDR1 SGHTA and CDR2 FQGNSA. Trimming took 5 bases from V and 6 from J, leaving 10 bases between them. The CDR3 spells CASSRARDEKLFF. For the CDR3, the DNA is TGTGCCAGCAGCCGTGCCAGGGATGAAAAACTGTTTTTT.

This clonotype was counted only a few times. CDR3 nucleotide sequence: TGTGCCAGCAGTCCACACCCCGTGGGGAGGGACGTCGGCTATGGCTACACCTTC. Translated, it gives CASSPHPVGRDVGYGYTF. The genes are TRBV2 and TRBJ1-2, with D perhaps matching TRBD1 (5 bases). The V end was cut by 5 bases, the J end by 4 bases, with 26 bases between. The CDR3 has 18 residues. The germline CDR1 and CDR2 sequences are SNHLY and FYNNEI.

This chain links TRBV15 with TRBJ2-5, with 7 bases that match TRBD1. V shed 0 bases, J shed 4 bases, and the junction held 5 bases outside the gene matches. In germline, CDR1 is LNHNV, CDR2 YYDKDF (reference sequence). The CDR3 extends over 15 amino acids. The CDR3 reads CATSRDGRDRETQYF. Written as DNA, the CDR3 is TGTGCCACCAGCAGAGATGGCCGGGACAGAGAGACCCAGTACTTC.

This clonotype was observed at least ten times. CDR3 DNA: TGCGCCAGCAGCCCAGCTGGGGCCAACGTCCTGACTTTC. The encoded protein is CASSPAGANVLTF. The V gene is TRBV4-3, the J gene TRBJ2-6; D remains ambiguous. CDR1 is LGHNA and CDR2 is YSLEER in the germline V gene. The V end lost 4 bases, the J end lost 2 bases, and 3 bases lay between the germline ends. This CDR3 has 13 amino acids.

This chain joins TRBV20-1 and TRBJ2-3, with D hard to call. Trimming removed 2 bases from V and 6 bases from J, with 15 bases in between. Looked up from germline, CDR1 is DFQATT and CDR2 is SNEGSKA (reference sequence). The CDR3 has 14 residues. The CDR3 protein is CSARLVSPQDTQYF. The CDR3 DNA reads as TGCAGTGCTAGACTCGTGAGCCCTCAGGATACGCAGTATTTT.

This rearrangement joins TRBV20-1 to TRBJ2-7; possibly TRBD1 or TRBD2 for D (5 bases each). CDR1 is DFQATT, CDR2 SNEGSKA, per germline (reference sequence). CDR3 length equals 11 residues. V dropped 6 bases and J dropped 2 bases, with 8 bases sitting between them. CDR3 region: CSAGAAYEQYF. DNA of the CDR3: TGCAGTGCCGGGGCGGCCTACGAGCAGTACTTC.

This clonotype turned up a few times. The rearrangement uses TRBV29-1 and TRBJ2-2; 11 bases align to TRBD2. This CDR3 is 15 amino acids long. Germline V CDR1 and CDR2: SQVTM, ANQGSEA. V lost 6 bases, J lost 0 bases, and 3 bases stayed unmatched. The DNA of the CDR3 is TGCAGCGTACTAGCGGGAGCGTCGAACACCGGGGAGCTGTTTTTT. As protein: CSVLAGASNTGELFF.

This chain uses TRBV27 with TRBJ2-1, with a tentative D call TRBD1 (6 bases). Germline CDR1 reads MNHEY; CDR2 reads SMNVEV (reference sequence). V lost 5 bases to trimming and J lost 4 bases, with 18 bases between them. The CDR3 is made up of 16 amino acids. This chain's CDR3 is CASSPLSRGIYNEQFF. As DNA, the CDR3 is TGTGCCAGCAGTCCCCTATCCAGGGGAATTTACAATGAGCAGTTCTTC.

This clonotype ranks as medium-sized (0.01 to 0.1%). The chain has TRBV24-1 and TRBJ2-3, with D perhaps TRBD1 (5 bases). The CDR3 is 16 amino acids. V dropped 3 bases and J dropped 1 base, with 13 bases sitting between them. Germline-derived CDR1 and CDR2 are KGHDR and SFDVKD. CDR3 protein: CATSDPHLTGTDTQYF. CDR3 coding DNA: TGTGCCACCAGTGATCCGCACCTGACAGGCACAGATACGCAGTATTTT.

Judged by abundance, this clonotype is medium-sized. The V call is TRBV28, the J call TRBJ2-7; TRBD2 matches at 12 bases. The CDR3 sequence is 15 residues long. Trimming cost V 4 bases and J 4 bases; bases outside gene matches: 5. Germline V gene data show CDR1 as MDHEN and CDR2 as SYDVKM. The CDR3 is CASSSTSGRRYEQYF. CDR3 sequence (DNA): TGTGCCAGCAGTTCAACTAGCGGGAGGAGGTACGAGCAGTACTTC.

The sample holds many counts of this clonotype. The chain combines TRBV5-1 with TRBJ2-7; 7 nucleotides align to TRBD2. The CDR3 covers 14 residues. J lost 6 bases, V lost 4 bases, and 10 bases had no gene match. Germline assignment: CDR1 SGHRS and CDR2 YFSETQ. For the CDR3, the DNA is TGCGCCAGCAGCAGCGGGACGGACCCGAGCGAGCAGTACTTC. Encoded protein: CASSSGTDPSEQYF.